The 25 T cell receptor beta chains given below trace back to one sample, sequenced in a study of CD8 T cells in Susac syndrome. Reverse transcription used about 0.5 to 1 ug RNA and random hexamers. Using its own MiXCR run on the immunoSEQ multiplex PCR reads, TCRdb lists one record per CDR3 protein. The repertoire holds approximately 200,000 distinct CDR3 sequences, with just under 95% as singletons. The sequenced sample consisted of CD4+ T cells from PBMCs. The receptors shown here come from a human donor with multiple sclerosis.

The chain employs TRBV4-1 and TRBJ2-1; 9 bases fit TRBD1. V lost 3 bases, J lost 9 bases, and 3 bases stayed unmatched. Germline CDR1 and CDR2: MGHRA and YSYEKL. The CDR3 has 13 amino acids. CDR3 nucleotide sequence: TGCGCCAGCAGCCACCCGGACAGGGGTGAGCAGTTCTTC. Its translation is CASSHPDRGEQFF.

The chain has TRBV20-1 and TRBJ1-6; 7 bases agree with TRBD1. CDR1 and CDR2 (germline): DFQATT, SNEGSKA (reference sequence). CDR3 length: 13 residues. V shed 1 base and J 8 bases; nucleotides not matched to a gene: 2. CDR3 protein: CSARVQGDSPLHF. CDR3 DNA sequence: TGCAGTGCTAGAGTCCAGGGGGATTCACCCCTCCACTTT.

The chain carries TRBV9 and TRBJ1-3; 10 bases align to TRBD1. J was trimmed by 1 base and V by 1 base; bases with no gene match: 2. Germline V gene data show CDR1 as SGDLS and CDR2 as YYNGEE. This CDR3 is 16 amino acids long. This CDR3 reads CASSVQDRGSGNTIYF. The CDR3 DNA is TGTGCCAGCAGCGTACAGGACAGGGGGTCTGGAAACACCATATATTTT.

The chain is built from TRBV6-5 and TRBJ2-7; TRBD2 is a possible D gene (7 bases). Germline CDR1 is MNHEY and CDR2 is SVGAGI. Trimming cost V 10 bases and J 2 bases, with 15 bases left between them. CDR3 size: 13 residues. The CDR3 nucleotides read TGTGCCACAAGGGAGGGGGGGACCTACGAGCAGTACGTC. Protein sequence: CATREGGTYEQYV.

The chain couples TRBV23-1 to TRBJ1-6, with D hard to call. TRBV23-1 is classed as an ORF, of uncertain function. V shed 0 bases and J shed 8 bases, with 23 bases lying between them. The CDR3 spans 19 residues. CDR3 sequence reads: CASSQSRGSASRPYSPLHF. Written as DNA, the CDR3 is TGCGCCAGCAGTCAATCGAGAGGCAGCGCTAGCAGACCATATTCACCCCTCCACTTT.

The chain employs TRBV12-3 or TRBV12-4 and TRBJ1-4, with a tentative D call TRBD1 (5 bases). V lost 4 bases and J 3 bases, leaving 9 bases between the germline ends. The CDR3 runs 14 residues. The CDR3 DNA sequence: TGTGCCAGCAGTTGGGGGACTTCTAATGAAAAACTGTTTTTT. Protein sequence: CASSWGTSNEKLFF.

This chain links TRBV25-1 with TRBJ2-3; TRBD2 matches at 9 bases. J lost 6 bases, V lost 6 bases, and 7 bases had no gene match. CDR1 MGHDK and CDR2 SYGVNS come from the germline V gene. The CDR3 loop spans 14 amino acids. The CDR3 DNA sequence: TGTGCCAGCAGCGTAGCGGGGGCAGCGGATACGCAGTATTTT. It encodes CASSVAGAADTQYF. Looking up the rest from reference TRBV25-1 and TRBJ2-3 gives the full variable domain: EADIYQTPRYLVIGTGKKITLECSQTMGHDKMYWYQQDPGMELHLIHYSYGVNSTEKGDLSSESTVSRIRTEHFPLTLESARPSHTSQYLCASSVAGAADTQYFGPGTRLTVL.

This chain uses TRBV20-1 with TRBJ2-3; 10 bases agree with TRBD1. This CDR3 region has 14 residues. V gave up 3 bases and J gave up 4 bases; unmatched junction bases: 4. CDR1 is DFQATT, CDR2 SNEGSKA, per germline (reference sequence). The CDR3 bases are TGCAGTGCTAGCCGGACAGGGGGGTCAGATACGCAGTATTTT. It specifies CSASRTGGSDTQYF.

This clonotype appeared once. This chain joins TRBV3-1 and TRBJ2-7; TRBD1 aligns across 9 bases. Germline CDR1 LGHDT, CDR2 YNNKEL (reference sequence). Trimming cost V 1 base and J 3 bases; bases outside gene matches: 13. The CDR3 totals 18 residues. The CDR3 loop reads CASSQVSGPGQGIYEQYF. CDR3 nucleotides: TGTGCCAGCAGCCAAGTCAGTGGGCCGGGACAGGGAATCTACGAGCAGTACTTC.

This chain joins TRBV27 and TRBJ2-7, with D unresolved. CDR3 length: 13 amino acids. V was clipped by 6 bases and J by 5 bases, with 14 bases between them. Germline loops: CDR1 MNHEY, CDR2 SMNVEV (reference sequence). The CDR3 region has the DNA TGTGCCAGCAGCTCATCAGCCCGTGACGAGCAGTACTTC. As protein: CASSSSARDEQYF.

In this sample, this clonotype turned up once. J is TRBJ2-2 and V is TRBV3-1; D not certain. Trimming left V 3 bases short and J 2 bases short, with 7 bases between. Germline V lookup: CDR1 LGHDT, CDR2 YNNKEL (reference sequence). The CDR3 totals 14 residues. The CDR3 nucleotides read TGTGCCAGCAGCCATGACGGTAACACCGGGGAGCTGTTTTTT. Protein: CASSHDGNTGELFF.

The chain combines TRBV24-1 with TRBJ2-6; D might be TRBD2 (6 bases). Germline V gene data show CDR1 as KGHDR and CDR2 as SFDVKD. V was trimmed by 2 bases and J by 2 bases, leaving 6 bases between them. The CDR3 length is 15 residues. Here the CDR3 reads CATSDSGAGANVLTF. The CDR3 DNA sequence: TGTGCCACCAGTGATTCGGGGGCTGGGGCCAACGTCCTGACTTTC.

This clonotype has a single count. Here the CDR3 DNA reads TGTGCCAGCAGTGAATTGGTGATCCAGCCCCAGCATTTT. Translating gives CASSELVIQPQHF. The chain has TRBV6-1 and TRBJ1-5; D not certain. V was clipped by 2 bases and J by 7 bases, with 9 bases between them. This CDR3 has 13 residues. Germline V gene sequence: CDR1 MNHNS, CDR2 SASEGT.

The genes are TRBV15 and TRBJ2-5, with TRBD2 matching over 14 bases. Germline values: CDR1 LNHNV, CDR2 YYDKDF (reference sequence). Trimming at V came to 5 bases and at J to 5 bases, leaving 13 bases not matched to a gene. The CDR3 contains 18 residues. CDR3 bases: TGTGCCACCAGCCCGGGGACTAGCGGGGGCCTCAGAGTCGAGACCCAGTACTTC. Residues: CATSPGTSGGLRVETQYF.

The V and J genes are TRBV9 and TRBJ2-3, with D possibly matching TRBD1 (5 bases). Germline CDR1 is SGDLS and CDR2 is YYNGEE. V was pared by 4 bases and J by 0 bases, with 12 bases between. This CDR3 has 15 amino acids. DNA for the CDR3: TGTGCCAGCAGCCCGGACATCCAAAGCACAGATACGCAGTATTTT. This sequence encodes CASSPDIQSTDTQYF.

V and J are TRBV9 and TRBJ2-1; D unclear. The CDR3 sequence is 13 residues long. The V end was cut by 0 bases, the J end by 9 bases, with 10 bases between. CDR1 is SGDLS, CDR2 YYNGEE, per germline. The CDR3 sequence is CASSVGTALEQFF. The CDR3 bases are TGTGCCAGCAGCGTAGGGACCGCACTTGAGCAGTTCTTC.

The V and J genes are TRBV29-1 and TRBJ2-1; unclear D gene. Germline loops: CDR1 SQVTM, CDR2 ANQGSEA. This CDR3 region has 13 residues. With 6 bases removed from V and 4 bases from J, the gap between germline ends came to 13 bases. CDR3 sequence reads: CSVPKAGYNEQFF. Written as DNA, the CDR3 is TGCAGCGTCCCTAAGGCAGGTTACAATGAGCAGTTCTTC.

This chain joins TRBV2 and TRBJ2-1; 12 bases fit TRBD1. In germline, CDR1 is SNHLY, CDR2 FYNNEI. The CDR3 loop spans 15 amino acids. Trimming at V came to 6 bases and at J to 3 bases, leaving 3 bases not matched to a gene. For the CDR3, the DNA is TGTGCCAGCAGGGGGACAGGGGGCGGCTACAATGAGCAGTTCTTC. Translation gives CASRGTGGGYNEQFF.

V usage is TRBV20-1 and J usage is TRBJ2-3; no clear D. The CDR3 length is 14 residues. The V gene's germline CDR1 is DFQATT and CDR2 SNEGSKA (reference sequence). The V gene lost 3 bases and the J gene lost 6 bases, with 16 bases spanning the gap. The CDR3 DNA follows: TGCAGTGCTAGTCGTCCAGGCCAGTTGGATACGCAGTATTTT. Translation gives CSASRPGQLDTQYF.

Only one count was recorded for this clonotype. The chain links TRBV18 to TRBJ2-7, with 10 bases identical to TRBD1. Germline CDR1 and CDR2: KGHSH and LQKENI. There are 13 residues in the CDR3. The ends lost 6 bases at V and 6 bases at J; junction bases unmatched: 5. Written as DNA, the CDR3 is TGTGCCAGCTCCCGTGGGACAGGGGTCGAGCAGTACTTC. Amino acids: CASSRGTGVEQYF.

The rearrangement links TRBV20-1 to TRBJ2-3, with a possible D match to TRBD1 (5 bases). The V end was cut by 6 bases, the J end by 14 bases, with 12 bases between. Germline CDR1 is DFQATT and CDR2 is SNEGSKA (reference sequence). The CDR3 consists of 9 residues. The CDR3 nucleotides are TGCAGTGCAGGGGCCCTATGGTATTTT. Translating gives CSAGALWYF.

The chain links TRBV9 to TRBJ1-5; TRBD1 might be the D (6 bases). Trimming pared 7 bases from V and 9 bases from J, leaving 14 bases between. The germline CDR1 and CDR2 sequences are SGDLS and YYNGEE. This CDR3 has 12 amino acids. The CDR3 DNA is TGTGCCAGCGGAGAGGGGGGTTGGCCCCAGCATTTT. It encodes CASGEGGWPQHF. Full variable domain (outside the CDR3, taken from reference TRBV9 and TRBJ1-5): DSGVTQTPKHLITATGQRVTLRCSPRSGDLSVYWYQQSLDQGLQFLIQYYNGEERAKGNILERFSAQQFPDLHSELNLSSLELGDSALYFCASGEGGWPQHFGDGTRLSIL.

V gene TRBV29-1 combines with J gene TRBJ2-2; 9 bases fit TRBD1. The CDR3 is 14 residues long. Trimming cost V 7 bases and J 5 bases; bases outside gene matches: 8. Per germline, CDR1 SQVTM and CDR2 ANQGSEA. CDR3 sequence (DNA): TGCAGCGGCACAGGGGGCGCTGGTACCGGGGAGCTGTTTTTT. It encodes CSGTGGAGTGELFF.

This chain links TRBV12-3 or TRBV12-4 with TRBJ2-1; 8 bases match TRBD2. Trimming took 1 base from V and 5 from J; bases not matched to a gene: 1. The CDR3 consists of 14 residues. The CDR3 DNA reads as TGTGCCAGCAGTTTAGTGGGACTAGACAATGAGCAGTTCTTC. Translating gives CASSLVGLDNEQFF.

The rearrangement links TRBV29-1 to TRBJ1-2; D is ambiguous. The CDR3 spans 13 residues. Germline CDR1 SQVTM, CDR2 ANQGSEA. Trimming cost V 0 bases and J 8 bases, with 13 bases left between them. The CDR3 is CSVEDPRVFGYTF. Here the CDR3 DNA reads TGCAGCGTTGAAGATCCAAGGGTATTCGGCTACACCTTC.